The clone carrying this TCR beta chain was counted many times. The antigen remains unidentified. The data stem from a study of T-cell reconstitution after alpha-beta-depleted transplantation in children. A TCRbeta library incorporating unique molecular identifiers was prepared. MiXCR, applied by TCRdb to the PCR reads, yields one record per CDR3 protein. This sample has about 300,000 distinct CDR3 sequences, with about 9.5% found just once. The CDR3 contains 13 residues. Regarding the study as a whole: From surviving recipient T cells and thymic progenitors came the high day-60 TCRbeta diversity observed in some patients. T-cell counts and diversity at one year post-transplant came mainly from newly produced T cells.

The clonotype was recovered from a boy under three years old with acute myeloid leukemia, due to receive a stem cell transplant. The sequenced sample was PBMCs, obtained before TCRalphabeta/CD19-depleted stem cell transplant. J is TRBJ2-5 and V is TRBV21-1; no check of the table's D call, TRBD1, against the DNA was made. TRBV21-1 is deemed a pseudogene. The CDR3 DNA is TGTGCCAGCCCCCCTAGGAGGGAAGAGACCCAGTACTTC. It yields the protein CASPPRREETQYF.